Listed below are T cell receptor beta chains from one sample, sequenced in a study of OX40 agonist ivuxolimab in advanced cancers. Here immunoSEQ multiplex PCR was the method, and the copy in TCRdb shows in-frame clones only, minus some. The sample includes some 100,000 clones, 70% to 90% of them seen just once. The source material was CD4+ or CD8+ T cells sorted from blood, sampled in a trial of the OX40 agonist ivuxolimab. The receptors here all came from an adult with an advanced solid tumor such as melanoma, head and neck, liver or kidney cancer. The CDR3 runs from the conserved cysteine through the conserved F or W. D genes are given only for firm matches. Clone sizes are given selectively: once, few, many, or a class where the clone is expanded.

clone_size | j_call | v_call | d_call | cdr3_aa | cdr3_nt
NA | TRBJ2-7 | TRBV18 | NA | CASSPQLKWVAGDEQYF | TGTGCCAGCTCACCTCAGCTTAAATGGGTAGCTGGAGACGAGCAGTACTTC
NA | TRBJ1-4 | TRBV27 | TRBD1 | CASRSRTGSEKLFF | TGTGCCAGCAGGTCCCGGACAGGGTCCGAAAAACTGTTTTTT
NA | TRBJ1-1 | TRBV29-1 | TRBD1 | CSTGQGAGVGTEAFF | TGCAGCACCGGACAGGGGGCGGGGGTTGGTACTGAAGCTTTCTTT
once | TRBJ1-4 | TRBV4-2 | TRBD1 | CASSQEEGVTGADFEKLFF | TGTGCCAGCAGCCAAGAAGAGGGGGTTACAGGGGCAGATTTTGAAAAACTGTTTTTT
NA | TRBJ2-7 | TRBV28 | NA | CASSLTGKQYF | TGTGCCAGCAGTTTAACTGGCAAGCAGTACTTC
NA | TRBJ2-2 | TRBV29-1 | NA | CSVWSTGELFF | TGCAGCGTTTGGAGCACCGGGGAGCTGTTTTTT
NA | TRBJ1-6 | TRBV10-2 | NA | CASSVQDLPLHF | TGCGCCAGCAGTGTCCAGGACTTACCCCTCCACTTT
few | TRBJ2-3 | TRBV18 | TRBD2 | CASSRTSGTDTQYF | TGTGCCAGCTCAAGGACTAGCGGAACAGATACGCAGTATTTT
NA | TRBJ2-7 | TRBV6-1 | TRBD2 | CAAKGASGVNEQYF | TGTGCCGCCAAGGGAGCTAGCGGGGTAAACGAGCAGTACTTC
NA | TRBJ2-7 | TRBV10-3 | TRBD2 | CAIQREGPSYEQYF | TGTGCCATCCAGCGGGAGGGCCCTTCCTACGAGCAGTACTTC
once | TRBJ2-3 | TRBV5-1 | TRBD2 | CASSEGASGGGDTQYF | TGCGCCAGCAGCGAAGGAGCTAGCGGGGGAGGAGATACGCAGTATTTT
NA | TRBJ2-1 | TRBV6-5 | TRBD2 | CASSFIAGASYNEQFF | TGTGCCAGCAGTTTTATAGCGGGAGCGTCCTACAATGAGCAGTTCTTC
NA | TRBJ2-5 | TRBV7-9 | TRBD2 | CASSETSGPQETQYF | TGTGCCAGCAGCGAGACTAGCGGACCACAAGAGACCCAGTACTTC
NA | TRBJ1-4 | TRBV30 | NA | CAWRGGAPTTNEKLFF | TGTGCCTGGAGGGGGGGGGCTCCGACAACTAATGAAAAACTGTTTTTT
once | TRBJ2-5 | TRBV10-3 | TRBD2 | CAIWGGGQETQYF | TGTGCCATCTGGGGCGGGGGTCAAGAGACCCAGTACTTC
NA | TRBJ2-5 | TRBV27 | NA | CASSLTLAFKETQYF | TGTGCCAGCAGCCTGACACTTGCCTTTAAAGAGACCCAGTACTTC
NA | TRBJ1-1 | TRBV2 | NA | CASSEARQTEAFF | TGTGCCAGCAGTGAAGCGCGGCAGACTGAAGCTTTCTTT
NA | TRBJ2-1 | TRBV9 | NA | CASSVGTTVNEQFF | TGTGCCAGCAGCGTAGGTACTACGGTCAATGAGCAGTTCTTC
NA | TRBJ2-2 | TRBV5-1 | NA | CASSRTAGATTGELFF | TGCGCCAGCAGCCGGACAGCAGGGGCTACCACCGGGGAGCTGTTTTTT
NA | TRBJ2-7 | TRBV7-9 | TRBD1 | CASSLTGDREQYF | TGTGCCAGCAGCTTAACAGGGGATAGGGAGCAGTACTTC
NA | TRBJ1-1 | TRBV6-5 | NA | CASSRGWTEAFF | TGTGCCAGCAGCCGAGGGTGGACTGAAGCTTTCTTT
NA | TRBJ1-6 | TRBV30 | NA | CAWKRGKSPLHF | TGTGCCTGGAAAAGGGGGAAGTCACCCCTCCACTTT
NA | TRBJ2-6 | TRBV5-1 | TRBD2 | CASSSRTSSSGANVLTF | TGCGCCAGCAGCTCCCGGACTAGTAGCTCTGGGGCCAACGTCCTGACTTTC
NA | TRBJ2-1 | TRBV6-6 | NA | CASCYRTWDEQFF | TGTGCCAGCTGTTACAGGACCTGGGATGAGCAGTTCTTC
NA | TRBJ1-5 | TRBV27 | NA | CASSLSPRGMQSRNQPQHF | TGTGCCAGCAGTTTATCTCCCCGAGGTATGCAGAGCCGCAATCAGCCCCAGCATTTT
NA | TRBJ2-3 | TRBV5-1 | NA | CASSSLAARPTDTQYF | TGCGCCAGCAGCTCCCTGGCGGCCCGACCCACAGATACGCAGTATTTT
NA | TRBJ1-2 | TRBV23-1 | NA | CASSPLNPGPHGYTF | TGCGCCAGCAGTCCCCTCAACCCAGGGCCTCATGGCTACACCTTC
NA | TRBJ2-1 | TRBV6-5 | TRBD2 | CASRTGGGYNEQFF | TGTGCCAGCAGGACTGGCGGGGGGTACAATGAGCAGTTCTTC
NA | TRBJ2-1 | TRBV5-8 | TRBD2 | CASSTGLAGTYNEQFF | TGTGCCAGCAGCACAGGACTAGCGGGGACCTACAATGAGCAGTTCTTC
once | TRBJ1-5 | TRBV7-6 | TRBD1 | CASSLEAGGHNQPQHF | TGTGCCAGCAGCTTAGAGGCAGGGGGCCACAATCAGCCCCAGCATTTT
NA | TRBJ2-5 | TRBV5-1 | NA | CASSLRQMQETQYF | TGCGCCAGCAGCTTGCGGCAGATGCAAGAGACCCAGTACTTC
NA | TRBJ1-1 | TRBV5-1 | NA | CASSLEGGYTEAFF | TGCGCCAGCAGCTTGGAGGGCGGATACACTGAAGCTTTCTTT
NA | TRBJ2-4 | TRBV7-9 | TRBD2 | CASKLIGGGDIQYF | TGTGCCAGCAAGTTAATTGGGGGAGGGGACATTCAGTACTTC
few | TRBJ1-1 | TRBV9 | NA | CASSVAEVNTEAFF | TGTGCCAGCAGCGTAGCCGAGGTGAACACTGAAGCTTTCTTT
NA | TRBJ1-5 | TRBV28 | NA | CASSLGGQNQPQHF | TGTGCCAGCAGTTTAGGGGGGCAGAATCAGCCCCAGCATTTT
NA | TRBJ1-5 | TRBV5-5 | NA | CASSLILRGYGQPQHF | TGTGCCAGCAGCTTGATTTTAAGGGGTTATGGGCAGCCCCAGCATTTT
once | TRBJ2-1 | TRBV29-1 | NA | CSVRPIYYEQFF | TGCAGCGTTCGACCAATTTACTATGAGCAGTTCTTC
NA | TRBJ2-2 | TRBV5-1 | NA | CASSEGANTGELFF | TGCGCCAGCAGCGAGGGCGCGAACACCGGGGAGCTGTTTTTT
NA | TRBJ1-4 | TRBV19 | NA | CASAKRTDEKLFF | TGTGCCAGCGCCAAAAGAACTGATGAAAAACTGTTTTTT
NA | TRBJ2-7 | TRBV2 | TRBD2 | CASNVRKGLAGGNYEQYF | TGTGCCAGCAACGTGAGAAAGGGACTAGCGGGGGGGAACTACGAGCAGTACTTC
NA | TRBJ2-7 | TRBV6-1 | TRBD1 | CASSEAEGALYEQYF | TGTGCCAGCAGTGAAGCTGAGGGGGCCCTATACGAGCAGTACTTC
once | TRBJ2-3 | TRBV6-1 | NA | CASSQRGFGTDTQYF | TGTGCCAGCAGTCAGAGGGGGTTTGGGACAGATACGCAGTATTTT
NA | TRBJ1-5 | TRBV28 | TRBD1 | CASSGQVNQPQHF | TGTGCCAGCAGTGGACAGGTAAATCAGCCCCAGCATTTT
NA | TRBJ2-1 | TRBV9 | NA | CASSVDPSNGPVNEQFF | TGTGCCAGCAGCGTAGACCCGAGTAACGGCCCCGTCAATGAGCAGTTCTTC
NA | TRBJ2-2 | TRBV11-3 | TRBD1 | CASSPNTRQGRYTGELFF | TGTGCCAGCAGCCCAAACACCAGACAGGGGAGGTACACCGGGGAGCTGTTTTTT
NA | TRBJ1-5 | TRBV10-2 | NA | CASSEGSANQPQHF | TGCGCCAGCAGTGAGGGCAGCGCGAATCAGCCCCAGCATTTT